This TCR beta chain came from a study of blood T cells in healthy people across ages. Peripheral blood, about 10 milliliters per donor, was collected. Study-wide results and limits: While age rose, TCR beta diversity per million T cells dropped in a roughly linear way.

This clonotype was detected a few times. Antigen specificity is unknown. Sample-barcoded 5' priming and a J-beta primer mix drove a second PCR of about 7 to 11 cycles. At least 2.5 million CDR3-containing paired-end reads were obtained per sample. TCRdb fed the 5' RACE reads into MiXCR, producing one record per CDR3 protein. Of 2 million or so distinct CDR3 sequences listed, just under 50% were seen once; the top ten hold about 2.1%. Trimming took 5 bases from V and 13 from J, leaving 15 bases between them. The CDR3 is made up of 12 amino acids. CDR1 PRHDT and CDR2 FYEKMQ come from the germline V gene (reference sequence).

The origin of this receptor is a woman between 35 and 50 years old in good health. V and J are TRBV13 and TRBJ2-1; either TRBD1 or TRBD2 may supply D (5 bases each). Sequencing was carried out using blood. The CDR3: CASSEGRDYQFF. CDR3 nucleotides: TGTGCCAGCAGCGAGGGGAGAGACTATCAGTTCTTC.